This T cell receptor beta chain originates from a study of response to subunit inactivated influenza vaccine. TCRdb re-derived calls from the RT-PCR reads in MiXCR, one entry per CDR3 protein. The repertoire holds about 780,000 distinct CDR3 sequences, with approximately 17% as singletons. Concerning this clonotype itself: Antigen unknown.

Broader study findings: The study's authors posited that every seasonal influenza vaccination enlists few new T cells.

The V end was cut by 1 base, the J end by 5 bases, with 16 bases between. Germline CDR1 reads MNHEY; CDR2 reads SMNVEV (reference sequence). The CDR3 sequence is 16 residues long. The TCR originated in a man in his fifties who received an inactivated influenza vaccine. The chain combines TRBV27 with TRBJ2-3, with D perhaps matching TRBD2 (6 bases). The material sequenced was PBMCs from blood, taken roughly 5 days after vaccination. The CDR3 sequence: CASSLWGTSVEDTQYF. The CDR3 DNA is TGTGCCAGCAGTTTATGGGGGACTTCCGTAGAAGATACGCAGTATTTT.